Listed below are T cell receptor beta chains from one sample, sequenced in a study of control samples from healthy donors and cancer patients. Generated by immunoSEQ multiplex PCR, the TCRdb table keeps only in-frame clones and is missing some. This sample has about 410,000 clones, with about 93% found just once. The sequencing input was PBMCs. The receptors come from a man in his forties or fifties with head and neck cancer. Both conserved end residues are trimmed from each CDR3.

J gene: TRBJ1-2; V gene: TRBV14; CDR3 protein: ASSRHVPLKTGANYGYT
J gene: TRBJ2-1; V gene: TRBV7-9; CDR3 protein: ASSSGLAPFEQF
J gene: TRBJ2-1; V gene: TRBV9; CDR3 protein: ASGGRGSVNEQF
J gene: TRBJ1-1; V gene: TRBV12-3/TRBV12-4; CDR3 protein: ASTLFRGPEAF
J gene: TRBJ2-3; V gene: TRBV24-1; CDR3 protein: ATSEAPTDTQY
J gene: TRBJ1-1; V gene: TRBV28; CDR3 protein: ASSLVSGLNTEAF
J gene: TRBJ2-1; V gene: TRBV3-1/TRBV3-2; CDR3 protein: ASSQRGGNNEQF
J gene: TRBJ1-2; V gene: TRBV6-1; CDR3 protein: ASSEALTDGNYGYT
J gene: TRBJ1-3; V gene: TRBV5-1; CDR3 protein: ASSLNGRRDSGNTIY
J gene: TRBJ2-7; V gene: TRBV15; CDR3 protein: ATSRGTGVGYEQY